The TCR beta chain under discussion was sequenced for a study of blood T cells in healthy people across ages. The use of a sample-barcoded 5' primer and a J-beta primer mix characterized a second PCR of roughly 7 to 12 cycles. TCRdb passed the 5' RACE reads through MiXCR, listing each CDR3 protein once. This sample yields 1.5 million to 2 million distinct CDR3 sequences, of which 30% to 40% are seen a single time; roughly 10% belongs to the top ten. Study-wide results and caveats: Without sorted subsets, naive and antigen-experienced compartments could not be conclusively compared.

V lost 5 bases and J 8 bases, leaving 18 bases between the germline ends. From germline, CDR1 is MNHEY and CDR2 SMNVEV (reference sequence). The CDR3 length is 14 residues. This clonotype was seen a handful of times. Its antigen remains unknown. The donors, healthy Caucasians from Russia, were aged roughly 6 to 90. At least 6.5 million PBMCs were isolated per sample. The clonotype comes from a woman in her 30s in good health. Sequencing was carried out using blood. V usage is TRBV27 and J usage is TRBJ1-2; weak D call: TRBD1 (5 bases). The CDR3 here is CASSRQPDYLGYTF. The CDR3 region has the DNA TGTGCCAGCAGTAGACAGCCAGACTATCTCGGCTACACCTTC.